This T cell receptor (beta chain) was recorded in a study of T cell responses to AZD1222 COVID-19 vaccine. Study-wide points: Vaccination with two AZD1222 doses was followed by a rise in Spike-specific TCR breadth and depth. Nearly half of unique spike-specific TCRs reportedly avoided B.1.351 and B.1.1.7 mutated regions. Donors were mostly white British, more females; clonal diversity possibly underestimated. Across the whole spike, CD4 TCRs peaked at regions 160-218 and 743-854.

With respect to this clone: Its specificity is unknown.

Data came from immunoSEQ multiplex PCR; TCRdb stores just in-frame clones and leaves some out. The repertoire holds about 120,000 clones, with around 89% as singletons. CDR3 length equals 16 residues. Per the germline V gene, CDR1 is MDHEN and CDR2 is SYDVKM. Trimming removed 3 bases at V and 0 bases at J, with 12 bases between. V and J are TRBV28 and TRBJ1-5; D not resolved. This specimen consisted of peripheral blood, obtained 28 days after the second AZD1222 dose. This TCR came from an adult who received the AZD1222 COVID-19 vaccine. DNA for the CDR3: TGTGCCAGCAGTTTCTTGAACTACAGTAGCAATCAGCCCCAGCATTTT. Protein product: CASSFLNYSSNQPQHF. Full variable domain (remainder filled in from reference TRBV28 and TRBJ1-5): DVKVTQSSRYLVKRTGEKVFLECVQDMDHENMFWYRQDPGLGLRLIYFSYDVKMKEKGDIPEGYSVSREKKERFSLILESASTNQTSMYLCASSFLNYSSNQPQHFGDGTRLSIL.